This TCR beta chain was obtained from a study of blood T cell repertoires in COVID-19. Study as a whole: The United States, Italy and Spain were the sources of the acute and convalescent COVID-19 samples.

In the authors' workflow: Estimation of nucleated cell counts was performed using reference gene primer amplification. Some clones are missing from TCRdb's copy, which holds only in-frame ones; the method was immunoSEQ multiplex PCR. The DNA gave D and trimming, while V, J and clone size come from that table. Of about 170,000 clones in the sample, more than 85% are singletons; the top ten hold more than 6.5%. The clonotype was recovered from a woman of 80 years or more in a cohort sampled during active or convalescent COVID-19. The source material was peripheral blood.

The CDR3 spells CASTGTSGGQNSYEQYF. CDR3 sequence (DNA): TGTGCCAGCACCGGGACTAGCGGGGGGCAGAACTCCTACGAGCAGTACTTC. The rearrangement joins TRBV2 to TRBJ2-7, with TRBD2 identical over 15 bases. Unmatched junction bases numbered 7, after V lost 7 bases and J lost 0 bases. This CDR3 has 17 residues. From germline, CDR1 is SNHLY and CDR2 FYNNEI.